This TCR beta chain was recorded in a study of blood T cell repertoires in COVID-19. On the study more broadly: The origin of the acute and convalescent COVID-19 samples was the United States, Italy and Spain.

Per the original methods: Amplification with reference gene primers provided the estimates of nucleated cell counts. The protocol was immunoSEQ multiplex PCR, while the TCRdb copy is restricted to in-frame clones and leaves out a portion. The D gene and trimming were derived from the DNA, and the V and J assignments and clone size from that table. The sample gives about 67,000 clones, about 83% of which show up once; approximately 20% is in the top ten. This CDR3 comprises 13 residues. Germline CDR1 is MDHEN and CDR2 is SYDVKM. Trimming pared 5 bases from V and 7 bases from J, leaving 15 bases between.

The chain couples TRBV28 to TRBJ2-7, with D hard to call. Source material: peripheral blood. The receptor was isolated from a woman older than 75 with acute or convalescent COVID-19. The DNA for the CDR3 is TGTGCCAGCAGTACCCTGACTCGCGCGGAGCAGTACTTC. Encoded protein: CASSTLTRAEQYF.